This TCR beta chain is drawn from a study of T cell changes during pregnancy in multiple sclerosis. Only in-frame clones appear in the TCRdb table, and some are missing; sequencing was by immunoSEQ multiplex PCR. Of roughly 30,000 clones listed, roughly nine tenths were seen once; the top ten hold 10%. After removal of 6 bases from V and 8 bases from J, the junction contained 12 bases not matched to a gene. The germline gives CDR1 SNHLY, CDR2 FYNNEI. CDR3 length equals 15 residues. The sequences come from CD8+ T cells from peripheral blood mononuclear cells, collected in the second trimester of pregnancy. The clonotype was recovered from a female donor with multiple sclerosis, enrolled in a pregnancy study. The chain combines TRBV2 with TRBJ2-1, with TRBD1 matching 8 bases. The DNA for the CDR3 is TGTGCCAGCAGGGGCGACAGGGGCGGTGTCGATGAGCAGTTCTTC. Its translation is CASRGDRGGVDEQFF. Complete variable domain (other parts from reference TRBV2 and TRBJ2-1): EPEVTQTPSHQVTQMGQEVILRCVPISNHLYFYWYRQILGQKVEFLVSFYNNEISEKSEIFDDQFSVERPDGSNFTLKIRSTKLEDSAMYFCASRGDRGGVDEQFFGPGTRLTVL.